The TCR beta chain described here comes from a study of blood T cell repertoires in COVID-19. Sequencing was performed with immunoSEQ multiplex PCR; in TCRdb, only in-frame clones are kept and a portion is missing. The sample includes fewer than 200,000 clones, roughly 87% of them seen just once. The CDR3 totals 15 residues. The germline gives CDR1 ENHRY, CDR2 SYGVKD. V dropped 6 bases and J dropped 3; count of bases not matched to a gene: 10. Participant-reported clinical history was the basis for cohort assignment. The origin of this receptor is a human donor with acute COVID-19. The donor label of this sample is uncertain. V is TRBV10-3 and J is TRBJ1-1; 7 bases match TRBD1. Sequencing input: PBMCs or T cells enriched from blood (not recorded which). The CDR3 reads CAISLDDRAYTEAFF. The CDR3 nucleotides read TGTGCCATCAGCCTTGACGACAGGGCCTACACTGAAGCTTTCTTT.